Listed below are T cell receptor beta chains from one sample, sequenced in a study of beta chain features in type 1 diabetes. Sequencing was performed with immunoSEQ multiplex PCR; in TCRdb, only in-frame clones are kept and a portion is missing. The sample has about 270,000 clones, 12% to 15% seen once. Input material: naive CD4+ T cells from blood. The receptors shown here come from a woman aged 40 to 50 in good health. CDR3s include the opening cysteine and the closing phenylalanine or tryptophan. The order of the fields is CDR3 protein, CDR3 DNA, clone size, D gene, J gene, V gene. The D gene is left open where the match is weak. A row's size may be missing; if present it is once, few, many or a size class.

CASSRTGRDYGYTF TGTGCCAGCAGCCGGACAGGGCGGGACTATGGCTACACCTTC - TRBD1 TRBJ1-2 TRBV7-8
CASSFIGDSTGELFF TGTGCCAGCAGTTTTATCGGGGACAGCACCGGGGAGCTGTTTTTT few TRBD1 TRBJ2-2 TRBV27
CASSQGAGGTDTQYF TGTGCCAGCAGCCAAGGGGCGGGGGGGACAGATACGCAGTATTTT few TRBD2 TRBJ2-3 TRBV4-2
CASSLRGGKPYEQYF TGTGCCAGCAGCTTGCGGGGTGGGAAACCCTACGAGCAGTACTTC few - TRBJ2-7 TRBV5-4
CASSKQENYGYTF TGTGCCAGTAGTAAACAGGAGAACTATGGCTACACCTTC - - TRBJ1-2 TRBV19
CASSADFQETQYF TGTGCCAGCAGCGCGGATTTCCAAGAGACCCAGTACTTC - - TRBJ2-5 TRBV7-2
CASSLVQGEAQETQYF TGTGCCAGCAGCTTAGTACAGGGTGAAGCTCAAGAGACCCAGTACTTC few - TRBJ2-5 TRBV7-6
CASSVTTANYGYTF TGTGCCAGCAGCGTCACGACAGCTAACTATGGCTACACCTTC - - TRBJ1-2 TRBV9
CASSPDQAQSTEAFF TGTGCCAGCTCACCGGATCAGGCTCAGTCCACTGAAGCTTTCTTT few - TRBJ1-1 TRBV18
CASSLDAGLNTEAFF TGCGCCAGCAGCTTGGACGCAGGATTGAACACTGAAGCTTTCTTT few - TRBJ1-1 TRBV5-1
CASSEAGTGSGYTF TGTGCCAGCAGTGAGGCGGGGACAGGGAGTGGCTACACCTTC - TRBD1 TRBJ1-2 TRBV6-1